The T cell receptor (beta chain) under discussion was sequenced for a study of shared clonotypes between healthy human individuals. The junction had 3 bases not matched to a gene; V was cut back by 5 bases and J by 3 bases. Germline values: CDR1 SGHTA, CDR2 FQGNSA. The CDR3 runs to 13 residues. When replicate PCRs were run on sorted subsets, they used approximately 210 ng DNA, 30,000 to 35,000 T cell genomes. The authors' processing: Filtering differed since immunoSEQ provided only junctions, with no quality scores. Assay used: immunoSEQ multiplex PCR; TCRdb lists only in-frame clones, some missing. V and J calls and clone size follow that table, whereas D and trimming were derived from the DNA. The data hold fewer than 200,000 clones, with over 80% observed a single time.

The specimen sequenced was naive CD4+ T cells sorted from blood. As to subset: CD45RA+ positively selected. The source is a woman aged 25 to 45 in good health. The rearrangement uses TRBV7-2 and TRBJ1-1, with 7 bases that match TRBD1. CDR3 protein: CASSQQGDTEAFF. CDR3 bases: TGTGCCAGCAGCCAGCAGGGGGACACTGAAGCTTTCTTT.